The rows below give T cell receptor beta chains drawn from one sample of a study of control samples from healthy donors and cancer patients. The table came from immunoSEQ multiplex PCR; TCRdb's copy has only in-frame clones and leaves some out. This sample has roughly 120,000 clones, with about 89% found just once. Sequencing was done on a sample of blood. The receptors were sampled from a woman aged 18-35 years in good health. Each CDR3 is given with its conserved first and last residue. A D gene is named only where the DNA matches it firmly. Expanded clones get a size class; other rows say once, few or many, or leave the size out.

CDR3nt	CDR3aa	abundance	j_gene	d_gene	v_gene
TGTGCCAGCAGAGGGCAGGGGGTGTCTGGGGCCAACGTCCTGACTTTC	CASRGQGVSGANVLTF	once	TRBJ2-6	TRBD1	TRBV27
TGTGCCACCTTACCCCACCGACTAGCGGGGGGCCCAACGAGCTCCTACAATGAGCAGTTCTTC	CATLPHRLAGGPTSSYNEQFF	-	TRBJ2-1	TRBD2	TRBV19
TGTGCCAGCAGCTTACTGCGGCCAGGGGGCTACGAGCAGTACTTC	CASSLLRPGGYEQYF	-	TRBJ2-7	TRBD1	TRBV7-8
TGTGCCAGCACCAGGAGGGCAGCCTACCCGACCCAGTACTTC	CASTRRAAYPTQYF	-	TRBJ2-5	-	TRBV5-6
TGTGCCAGCAGCTTTACAGGAGTCGAGCAGTACTTC	CASSFTGVEQYF	medium-sized	TRBJ2-7	-	TRBV7-2
TGTGCCAGCAGCTTGTTTAGGACTTGGGGCAATCAGCCCCAGCATTTT	CASSLFRTWGNQPQHF	-	TRBJ1-5	-	TRBV5-4
TGCAGCGTCTCGACAGGGGAGACCCAGTACTTC	CSVSTGETQYF	-	TRBJ2-5	TRBD1	TRBV29-1
TGCGCCAGCAGCTTAGGGCGAAACCAAGAGACCCAGTACTTC	CASSLGRNQETQYF	-	TRBJ2-5	-	TRBV5-1
TGTGCCAGCAGCGGATCCGACAGGGGAGACACTGAAGCTTTCTTT	CASSGSDRGDTEAFF	-	TRBJ1-1	TRBD1	TRBV9
TGTGCCATCAGTGACTCTACGACAAGGGAGGGATGGCATACTGAAGCTTTCTTT	CAISDSTTREGWHTEAFF	once	TRBJ1-1	-	TRBV10-3
TGTGCCAGCAGTTCCCTGACAGGGGGCAATGGCTACACCTTC	CASSSLTGGNGYTF	few	TRBJ1-2	TRBD1	TRBV6-6
TGTGCCAGCAGTTTGGCTGACCGCTTGCGGGAGCTGTTTTTT	CASSLADRLRELFF	-	TRBJ2-2	-	TRBV28
TGTGCCAGCAGCTTAGGTCCTAGCATCCCCTACGAGCAGTACTTC	CASSLGPSIPYEQYF	-	TRBJ2-7	-	TRBV7-2
TGTGCCAGCAGCACGCAGGGGGCGGCGGATACGCAGTATTTT	CASSTQGAADTQYF	-	TRBJ2-3	TRBD1	TRBV9
TGTGCCAGTAGCAAAGCGAGACAGTCACGCTCTGGGGCCAACGTCCTGACTTTC	CASSKARQSRSGANVLTF	-	TRBJ2-6	-	TRBV19
TGTGCCAGCAGCCCCACGGGAGCAGAGCAGTTCTTC	CASSPTGAEQFF	-	TRBJ2-1	-	TRBV7-9
TGCGCCAGCAGCTTGGTGGCAGGGGGGAATGAAAAACTGTTTTTT	CASSLVAGGNEKLFF	-	TRBJ1-4	TRBD1	TRBV5-1
TGTGCCAGCAGCTCACTCCAAATTAATCAGCCCCAGCATTTT	CASSSLQINQPQHF	-	TRBJ1-5	-	TRBV5-6
TGTGCCAGTAAACTGGAGCGCACAGGGGGCAATCAGCCCCAGCATTTT	CASKLERTGGNQPQHF	-	TRBJ1-5	TRBD1	TRBV19
TGTGCCAGTCAGGGTGGTTTGACTGAAGCTTTCTTT	CASQGGLTEAFF	-	TRBJ1-1	-	TRBV19
TGTGCCAGCACCCTAGCGGGGGAAACGACAGATACGCAGTATTTT	CASTLAGETTDTQYF	-	TRBJ2-3	TRBD2	TRBV27
TGTGCCATCAGTGGACGGTTAGCGGTTTCCTACGAGCAGTACTTC	CAISGRLAVSYEQYF	-	TRBJ2-7	-	TRBV10-3
TGTGCCAGCGGATCCCAAGAGACCCAGTACTTC	CASGSQETQYF	-	TRBJ2-5	-	TRBV28
TGTGCCAGCAGTTCCCCAGGAACCTATGGCTACACCTTC	CASSSPGTYGYTF	-	TRBJ1-2	-	TRBV27
TGTGCCAGCAGCTCCGGATGGGAGACCCAGTACTTC	CASSSGWETQYF	-	TRBJ2-5	-	TRBV7-7
TGTGCCAGCTCAACAAGCCTCATCTCGGGGGCGCATGAGCAGTTCTTC	CASSTSLISGAHEQFF	-	TRBJ2-1	-	TRBV18
TGTGCCAGCAGTTTATGGACTAGCGGGCACCCCCGGGGGACAGATACGCAGTATTTT	CASSLWTSGHPRGTDTQYF	-	TRBJ2-3	TRBD2	TRBV28
TGTGCCAGCAGCGTAGGGACAGGTAACTATGGCTACACCTTC	CASSVGTGNYGYTF	-	TRBJ1-2	TRBD1	TRBV9
TGTGCCAGTAGTATATCTGGACACAATAGCAATCAGCCCCAGCATTTT	CASSISGHNSNQPQHF	-	TRBJ1-5	-	TRBV19
TGTGCTAGTGGTTCGCATTACAATGAGCAGTTCTTC	CASGSHYNEQFF	once	TRBJ2-1	-	TRBV12-5
TGCGCCAGCAGCTTGACCTCCGGAGCGAATGAAAAACTGTTTTTT	CASSLTSGANEKLFF	-	TRBJ1-4	-	TRBV5-1
TGCGCCAGCAGCTTGTTTTGGGTAGCGGACCTACCAGGCACAGATACGCAGTATTTT	CASSLFWVADLPGTDTQYF	-	TRBJ2-3	-	TRBV5-1
TGTGCCAGCAGTTTGTCGTCCCGACAGGGGCTGAACACTGAAGCCTTCTTT	CASSLSSRQGLNTEAFF	-	TRBJ1-1	TRBD1	TRBV27
TGCAGTGCTCGTGACCCTAAAACAGGGCCCTACGAGCAGTACTTC	CSARDPKTGPYEQYF	-	TRBJ2-7	-	TRBV20-1
TGTGCCAGCAGTTACTCGCGGGGAGGCGGGGCCTACGAGCAGTACTTC	CASSYSRGGGAYEQYF	-	TRBJ2-7	-	TRBV6-6
TGTGCCAGCAGCTTAGTGGGCGGGAGGGGTGGCGAGCAGTACTTC	CASSLVGGRGGEQYF	-	TRBJ2-7	TRBD2	TRBV7-2
TGCGCCAGCAGCCAAGAGGACAGGGGGCTTAAAAACACCATATATTTT	CASSQEDRGLKNTIYF	-	TRBJ1-3	TRBD1	TRBV4-3
TGTGCCAGCAGTTACTCTAGGGTAAAGGAGGGCTACACCTTC	CASSYSRVKEGYTF	-	TRBJ1-2	-	TRBV6-5
TGTGCCAGCAGCCTGACAGGCTATGGCTACACCTTC	CASSLTGYGYTF	once	TRBJ1-2	-	TRBV5-6
TGTGCTAGCGAACGACAGGGGACTAAGCTGTTTTTT	CASERQGTKLFF	-	TRBJ2-2	-	TRBV12-5
TGTGCCACCAGCAGAGATCCGACAGGTGTCTATGGCTACACCTTC	CATSRDPTGVYGYTF	once	TRBJ1-2	-	TRBV15
TGTGCCAGCAGTCTGACAGCATTTAATGAAAAACTGTTTTTT	CASSLTAFNEKLFF	-	TRBJ1-4	-	TRBV27
TGTGCCAGTAGTCCAACCACCGTCCGAGACATCGCCCCTGGAAACACCATATATTTT	CASSPTTVRDIAPGNTIYF	once	TRBJ1-3	-	TRBV19
TGTGCCAGTAGTATACAGGAGAACTATGGCTACACCTTC	CASSIQENYGYTF	-	TRBJ1-2	-	TRBV19
TGTGCCACCAGCAGATTCCGGACAGGGGGCGCAGATACGCAGTATTTT	CATSRFRTGGADTQYF	-	TRBJ2-3	TRBD1	TRBV15
TGTGCCAGCAGGTGGGGACAGATGAACACTGAAGCTTTCTTT	CASRWGQMNTEAFF	-	TRBJ1-1	TRBD1	TRBV11-1
TGTGCCAGCAGTATGGTAGCGGGGGGGCGGGAGCTGTTTTTT	CASSMVAGGRELFF	-	TRBJ2-2	TRBD2	TRBV6-5
TGCGCCAGCAGCTCCGGGACAGGGTCTCTGGACGAGCAGTACTTC	CASSSGTGSLDEQYF	-	TRBJ2-7	TRBD1	TRBV5-1
TGTGCCAGCAGCAAGACTAGCGGGACGTTCTCGGATGAGCAGTTCTTC	CASSKTSGTFSDEQFF	-	TRBJ2-1	TRBD2	TRBV7-9
TGTGCCAGCAGCATTGGACTTGGTGAGCAGTTCTTC	CASSIGLGEQFF	once	TRBJ2-1	-	TRBV7-2
TGTGCCAGCAGCTCGAGGACAGCCTCTGGGGCCAACGTCCTGACTTTC	CASSSRTASGANVLTF	-	TRBJ2-6	-	TRBV7-2
TGTGCCTGGAGTGCAGTTGGGACGGTAAACACTGAAGCTTTCTTT	CAWSAVGTVNTEAFF	-	TRBJ1-1	-	TRBV30
TGCAGCGTTTGGGGGGGCTCCAACGTCCTGACTTTC	CSVWGGSNVLTF	-	TRBJ2-6	-	TRBV29-1